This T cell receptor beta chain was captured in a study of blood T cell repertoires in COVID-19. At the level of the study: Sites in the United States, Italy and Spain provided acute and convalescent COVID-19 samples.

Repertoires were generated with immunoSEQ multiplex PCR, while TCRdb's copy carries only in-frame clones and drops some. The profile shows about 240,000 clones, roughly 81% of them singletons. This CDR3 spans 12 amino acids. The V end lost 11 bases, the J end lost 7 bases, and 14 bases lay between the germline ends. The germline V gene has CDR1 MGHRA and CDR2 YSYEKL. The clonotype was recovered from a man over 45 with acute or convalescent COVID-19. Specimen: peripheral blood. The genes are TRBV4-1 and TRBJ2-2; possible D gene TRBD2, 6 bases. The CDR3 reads CAPKGTFGELFF. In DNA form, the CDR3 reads TGCGCCCCCAAAGGGACTTTCGGGGAGCTGTTTTTT.